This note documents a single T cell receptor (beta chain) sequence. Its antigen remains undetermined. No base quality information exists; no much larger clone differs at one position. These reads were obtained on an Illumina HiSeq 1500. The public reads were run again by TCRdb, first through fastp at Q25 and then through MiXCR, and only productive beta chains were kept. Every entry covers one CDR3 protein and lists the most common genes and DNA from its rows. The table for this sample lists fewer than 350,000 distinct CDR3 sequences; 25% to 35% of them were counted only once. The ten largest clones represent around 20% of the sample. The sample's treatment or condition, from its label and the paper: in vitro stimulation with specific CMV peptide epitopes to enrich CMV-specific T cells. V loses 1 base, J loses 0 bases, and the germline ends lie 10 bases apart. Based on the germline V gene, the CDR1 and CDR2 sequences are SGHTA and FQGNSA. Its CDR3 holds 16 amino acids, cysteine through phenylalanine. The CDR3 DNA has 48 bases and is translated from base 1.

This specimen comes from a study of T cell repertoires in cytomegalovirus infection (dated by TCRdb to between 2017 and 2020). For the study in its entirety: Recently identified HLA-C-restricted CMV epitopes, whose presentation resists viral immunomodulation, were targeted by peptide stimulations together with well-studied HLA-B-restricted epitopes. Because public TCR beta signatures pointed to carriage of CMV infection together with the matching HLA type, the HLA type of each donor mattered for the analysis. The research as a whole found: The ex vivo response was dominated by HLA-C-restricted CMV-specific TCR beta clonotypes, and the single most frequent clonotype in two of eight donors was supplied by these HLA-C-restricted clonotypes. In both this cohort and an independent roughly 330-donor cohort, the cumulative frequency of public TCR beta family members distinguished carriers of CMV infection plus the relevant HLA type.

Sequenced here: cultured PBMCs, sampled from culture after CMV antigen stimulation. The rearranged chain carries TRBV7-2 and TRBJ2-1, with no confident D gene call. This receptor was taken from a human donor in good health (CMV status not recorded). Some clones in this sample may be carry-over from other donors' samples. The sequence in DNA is TGTGCCAGCAGCTTAGGCGCCGTTCGCTCCTACAATGAGCAGTTCTTC. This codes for CASSLGAVRSYNEQFF.